Presented here are 27 T cell receptor beta chains from one specimen sequenced in a study of cytomegalovirus exposure and HLA in healthy donors. Clones were sequenced by immunoSEQ multiplex PCR, and TCRdb holds only the in-frame ones, with some missing. The sample shows some 150,000 clones, around 90% of them seen only once. Sequencing input: PBMCs. Receptors were obtained from a man between 18 and 29 years old in good health and CMV-seropositive.

The chain carries TRBV4-1 and TRBJ2-2; 10 bases fit TRBD2. With V trimmed by 1 base and J by 6 bases, 2 bases remained unmatched. The germline CDR1 and CDR2 sequences are MGHRA and YSYEKL. The CDR3 loop spans 15 amino acids. CDR3 nucleotides: TGCGCCAGCAGCCAAGTACTAGCGGGACCCGGGGAGCTGTTTTTT. Protein: CASSQVLAGPGELFF.

The gene calls are TRBV25-1 and TRBJ1-5, with D possibly being TRBD1 (6 bases). The V gene's germline CDR1 is MGHDK and CDR2 SYGVNS. Trimming took 3 bases from V and 5 from J, leaving 11 bases between them. The CDR3 runs to 14 residues. CDR3 protein: CASSDFQGHQPQHF. CDR3 nucleotide sequence: TGTGCCAGCAGTGATTTTCAGGGGCATCAGCCCCAGCATTTT.

V and J are TRBV18 and TRBJ2-7; TRBD2 aligns across 11 bases. This CDR3 is 18 amino acids long. Losses at the gene ends were 0 bases for V and 3 bases for J; bases not matched to a gene: 10. The germline V gene encodes CDR1 KGHSH and CDR2 LQKENI. The chain's CDR3 is CASSPPAFSGGDYYEQYF. DNA of the CDR3: TGTGCCAGCTCACCACCCGCTTTTAGCGGGGGGGACTACTACGAGCAGTACTTC.

The gene calls are TRBV7-9 and TRBJ2-5, with 9 bases aligning to TRBD1. CDR3 length equals 15 residues. Germline lookup yields CDR1 SEHNR and CDR2 FQNEAQ (reference sequence). V lost 4 bases to trimming and J lost 0 bases; unmatched junction nucleotides: 3. The CDR3 nucleotides are TGTGCCAGCAGCTCCGACAGGGGGAACCAAGAGACCCAGTACTTC. Its translation: CASSSDRGNQETQYF.

V and J are TRBV9 and TRBJ1-3; TRBD1 is a possible D gene (6 bases). Germline values: CDR1 SGDLS, CDR2 YYNGEE. CDR3 length equals 16 residues. V shed 0 bases and J shed 0 bases, with 10 bases lying between them. The chain's CDR3 is CASSVAGQSSGNTIYF. DNA of the CDR3: TGTGCCAGCAGCGTAGCAGGACAGAGCTCTGGAAACACCATATATTTT. Full variable domain (remainder filled in from reference TRBV9 and TRBJ1-3): DSGVTQTPKHLITATGQRVTLRCSPRSGDLSVYWYQQSLDQGLQFLIQYYNGEERAKGNILERFSAQQFPDLHSELNLSSLELGDSALYFCASSVAGQSSGNTIYFGEGSWLTVV.

In its sample, this clone was seen a few times. The chain uses TRBV30 and TRBJ2-7, with TRBD1 matching 9 bases. Germline CDR1 reads GTSNPN; CDR2 reads SVGIG (reference sequence). V dropped 3 bases and J dropped 3; count of bases not matched to a gene: 6. This CDR3 spans 14 amino acids. The CDR3 coding sequence is TGTGCCTGGAGCACCGACAGGGGGATCTACGAGCAGTACTTC. Its translation: CAWSTDRGIYEQYF.

This clone was seen just once. V gene TRBV6-1 combines with J gene TRBJ2-5; 9 nucleotides line up with TRBD2. The CDR3 extends over 13 amino acids. Germline V lookup: CDR1 MNHNS, CDR2 SASEGT. V lost 8 bases and J lost 5; bases outside the gene matches: 6. DNA of the CDR3: TGTGCCAGCTTAGCGGGGGCCGGGGAGACCCAGTACTTC. Encoded protein: CASLAGAGETQYF.

The rearrangement joins TRBV4-1 to TRBJ1-2; 7 bases match TRBD1. Germline-derived CDR1 and CDR2 are MGHRA and YSYEKL. CDR3 size: 12 residues. The ends lost 8 bases at V and 5 bases at J; junction bases unmatched: 5. CDR3 nucleotides: TGCGCCAGCGGACAGGTTGAATATGGCTACACCTTC. Its translation is CASGQVEYGYTF.

This chain connects TRBV2 to TRBJ1-6; 8 positions match TRBD1. The CDR3 extends over 13 amino acids. Germline CDR1 SNHLY, CDR2 FYNNEI. V shed 7 bases and J 6 bases; nucleotides not matched to a gene: 2. CDR3 region: CASIDRGNSPLHF. The CDR3 DNA reads TGTGCCAGCATCGACAGGGGTAATTCACCCCTCCACTTT.

The V gene is TRBV28, the J gene TRBJ2-7; TRBD1 agrees at 7 bases. Trimming took 6 bases from V and 6 from J; bases not matched to a gene: 8. This CDR3 is built from 13 residues. Germline-derived CDR1 and CDR2 are MDHEN and SYDVKM. In DNA, the CDR3 is TGTGCCAGCAGGGTACAGGGGCGTTCCGAGCAGTACTTC. Its protein is CASRVQGRSEQYF. Variable domain in full (rest from reference TRBV28 and TRBJ2-7): DVKVTQSSRYLVKRTGEKVFLECVQDMDHENMFWYRQDPGLGLRLIYFSYDVKMKEKGDIPEGYSVSREKKERFSLILESASTNQTSMYLCASRVQGRSEQYFGPGTRLTVT.

The chain recombines TRBV5-6 with TRBJ2-7; weak D call: TRBD2 (6 bases). The CDR3 runs to 15 residues. Germline CDR1 and CDR2: SGHDT and YYEEEE. V was shortened by 0 bases and J by 4 bases, with 14 bases between the two germline ends. The CDR3 is CASSLGAAGPYEQYF. Written as DNA, the CDR3 is TGTGCCAGCAGCTTGGGGGCGGCGGGGCCATACGAGCAGTACTTC.

V and J are TRBV6-1 and TRBJ1-5; D call uncertain. The V end lost 2 bases, the J end lost 4 bases, and 15 bases lay between the germline ends. There are 16 residues in the CDR3. CDR1 and CDR2 from the germline V gene are MNHNS and SASEGT. The CDR3 protein is CASSEIMKSLNQPQHF. CDR3 sequence (DNA): TGTGCCAGCAGTGAAATAATGAAGTCACTGAATCAGCCCCAGCATTTT.

V usage is TRBV5-6 and J usage is TRBJ1-2, with D maybe TRBD1 (6 bases). The CDR3 is 13 residues long. V was clipped by 5 bases and J by 4 bases, with 12 bases between them. Germline CDR1 is SGHDT and CDR2 is YYEEEE. CDR3 region: CASSVQGVYGYTF. The CDR3 coding sequence is TGTGCCAGCAGTGTACAGGGTGTCTATGGCTACACCTTC.

V and J are TRBV11-3 and TRBJ2-1; TRBD2 matches at 9 bases. V was pared by 6 bases and J by 2 bases, with 5 bases of the junction left unmatched. This CDR3 spans 15 amino acids. Germline assignment: CDR1 SGHNT and CDR2 YENEEA. The CDR3 DNA reads TGTGCCAGCAGTTCGCGGGAGGGCCCCTACAATGAGCAGTTCTTC. It is translated as CASSSREGPYNEQFF.

The rearrangement links TRBV6-1 to TRBJ2-7, with D tentatively TRBD2 (6 bases). The CDR3 spans 14 residues. Trimming took 2 bases from V and 2 from J, leaving 10 bases between them. CDR1 is MNHNS and CDR2 is SASEGT in the germline V gene. CDR3 amino acids: CASSEIGGTYEQYF. The CDR3 DNA reads TGTGCCAGCAGTGAAATAGGCGGGACCTACGAGCAGTACTTC.

The rearrangement uses TRBV28 and TRBJ1-5, with no clear D. This CDR3 region has 15 residues. Germline CDR1 and CDR2: MDHEN and SYDVKM. Trimming pared 6 bases from V and 3 bases from J, leaving 15 bases between. Written as DNA, the CDR3 is TGTGCCAGCAGCAAGCAACTCGGTTTCAATCAGCCCCAGCATTTT. This gives the protein CASSKQLGFNQPQHF.

V gene TRBV6-1 combines with J gene TRBJ1-1; a weak D match, TRBD1 (5 bases). The V end was cut by 0 bases, the J end by 4 bases, with 15 bases between. This CDR3 comprises 16 residues. In germline, CDR1 is MNHNS, CDR2 SASEGT. The CDR3 nucleotides read TGTGCCAGCAGTGAAGCGCAGACAGAAGGGGTCACTGAAGCTTTCTTT. This sequence encodes CASSEAQTEGVTEAFF.

The table lists this clone with a count of one. The CDR3 sequence: CASSIGTYNEQFF. CDR3 sequence (DNA): TGTGCCAGCAGCATCGGGACTTACAATGAGCAGTTCTTC. The chain couples TRBV11-2 to TRBJ2-1; perhaps TRBD2 as D (6 bases). There are 13 residues in the CDR3. Per the germline V gene, CDR1 is SGHAT and CDR2 is FQNNGV. Trimming removed 5 bases at V and 4 bases at J, with 9 bases between.

The V call is TRBV5-1, the J call TRBJ2-5, with TRBD1 matching 9 bases. Trimming cost V 4 bases and J 1 base; bases outside gene matches: 5. The CDR3 sequence is 15 residues long. Germline CDR1 is SGHRS and CDR2 is YFSETQ. The CDR3 bases are TGCGCCAGCAGCCTGAGGGACAGGGCCCAAGAGACCCAGTACTTC. Encoded protein: CASSLRDRAQETQYF. The full variable domain, with the rest looked up from reference TRBV5-1 and TRBJ2-5, is KAGVTQTPRYLIKTRGQQVTLSCSPISGHRSVSWYQQTPGQGLQFLFEYFSETQRNKGNFPGRFSGRQFSNSRSEMNVSTLELGDSALYLCASSLRDRAQETQYFGPGTRLLVL.

V usage is TRBV28 and J usage is TRBJ2-1, with TRBD2 matching 14 bases. Trimming at V came to 4 bases and at J to 8 bases, leaving 4 bases not matched to a gene. From germline, CDR1 is MDHEN and CDR2 SYDVKM. This CDR3 contains 15 residues. The CDR3 DNA is TGTGCCAGCAGTTGGGGACTAGCGGGGGTCTATGAGCAGTTCTTC. Amino acids: CASSWGLAGVYEQFF.

The rearrangement uses TRBV6-5 and TRBJ1-2; 7 bases match TRBD1. The length of the CDR3 is 12 residues. Germline values: CDR1 MNHEY, CDR2 SVGAGI. The V gene end was trimmed by 7 bases and the J gene end by 3 bases; junction bases not matched to a gene: 2. CDR3 bases: TGTGCCAGCAAGGACAGGTACTATGGCTACACCTTC. It encodes CASKDRYYGYTF.

The chain uses TRBV6-5 and TRBJ1-1; the match to TRBD1 covers 7 bases. Germline CDR1 and CDR2: MNHEY and SVGAGI. Trimming took 7 bases from V and 11 from J; bases not matched to a gene: 16. The CDR3 runs 14 residues. CDR3 amino acids: CASTDLGRGRPAFF. As DNA, the CDR3 is TGTGCCAGCACCGATCTGGGAAGGGGGCGACCGGCTTTCTTT.

The chain employs TRBV14 and TRBJ1-1, with no clear D. V lost 6 bases, J lost 0 bases, and 8 bases lay in between. CDR1 is SGHDN, CDR2 FVKESK, per germline. This CDR3 is built from 13 residues. CDR3 loop: CASRQFMNTEAFF. Written as DNA, the CDR3 is TGTGCCAGCAGACAGTTCATGAACACTGAAGCTTTCTTT.

The chain is built from TRBV5-1 and TRBJ2-1; TRBD2 aligns across 8 bases. Germline CDR1 reads SGHRS; CDR2 reads YFSETQ. This CDR3 region has 14 residues. Unmatched junction bases numbered 5, after V lost 6 bases and J lost 3 bases. The CDR3 protein is CASKAGGLYNEQFF. CDR3 DNA: TGCGCCAGCAAGGCGGGGGGCCTCTACAATGAGCAGTTCTTC.

The J gene is TRBJ1-1, the V gene TRBV9, with 8 bases lining up with TRBD1. The CDR3 loop spans 14 amino acids. Germline assignment: CDR1 SGDLS and CDR2 YYNGEE. J was trimmed by 3 bases and V by 4 bases; bases with no gene match: 5. For the CDR3, the DNA is TGTGCCAGCAGCCCCCGACAGGGGCACACTGAAGCTTTCTTT. Residues: CASSPRQGHTEAFF.

Remarks on this clone: Other DNA sequences in the same sample also yield this CDR3. The V call is TRBV5-1, the J call TRBJ1-3, with D perhaps TRBD1 (6 bases). Between the trimmed V and J ends, which lost 3 bases and 1 base, there was a span of 8 bases. CDR1 is SGHRS and CDR2 is YFSETQ in the germline V gene. The CDR3 has 14 residues. CDR3 nucleotides: TGCGCCAGCAGCTCCCAGGGGTCTGGAAACACCATATATTTT. This sequence encodes CASSSQGSGNTIYF. Full variable domain (missing parts from reference TRBV5-1 and TRBJ1-3): KAGVTQTPRYLIKTRGQQVTLSCSPISGHRSVSWYQQTPGQGLQFLFEYFSETQRNKGNFPGRFSGRQFSNSRSEMNVSTLELGDSALYLCASSSQGSGNTIYFGEGSWLTVV.

J is TRBJ2-1 and V is TRBV19, with 8 bases matching TRBD1. This CDR3 contains 14 residues. CDR1 is LNHDA, CDR2 SQIVND, per germline (reference sequence). Trimming removed 5 bases from V and 7 bases from J; junction bases left unmatched: 7. Here the CDR3 DNA reads TGTGCCAGTAGTTCAGGGGGCGCAGGGAATGAGCAGTTCTTC. Its protein product is CASSSGGAGNEQFF. The full variable domain, its missing parts supplied by reference TRBV19 and TRBJ2-1, is DGGITQSPKYLFRKEGQNVTLSCEQNLNHDAMYWYRQDPGQGLRLIYYSQIVNDFQKGDIAEGYSVSREKKESFPLTVTSAQKNPTAFYLCASSSGGAGNEQFFGPGTRLTVL.